Reported below is one TCR beta chain. TCRdb keeps only in-frame clones here, not all; method: immunoSEQ multiplex PCR. The table shows about 440,000 clones, with roughly 87% occurring only once. This sample is part of a study of blood T cell repertoires in COVID-19. The CDR3 is made up of 15 amino acids. Germline V gene data show CDR1 as SEHNR and CDR2 as FQNEAQ (reference sequence). V shed 5 bases and J 2 bases; nucleotides not matched to a gene: 7. The rearrangement joins TRBV7-9 to TRBJ2-5, with TRBD1 identical over 8 bases. The source is a man aged 18 to 29 who had recovered from COVID-19. The sequencing sample was made of PBMCs or T cells enriched from blood (not recorded which). CDR3 residues: CASSATTGAQETQYF. CDR3 nucleotide sequence: TGTGCCAGCAGCGCGACGACAGGGGCGCAAGAGACCCAGTACTTC.